Here is one T cell receptor beta chain with its context. Its antigen is not known. V shed 3 bases, J shed 0 bases, and the junction held 3 bases outside the gene matches. The CDR3 runs to 15 residues. The germline gives CDR1 SGHAT, CDR2 FQNNGV. This sample was taken from a study of OX40 agonist ivuxolimab in advanced cancers. Study-level points and caveats: Also present in some nonresponders was a low level of normalized T-cell clonal expansion.

TCRdb's copy holds only in-frame clones and misses some; the assay was immunoSEQ multiplex PCR. The sample includes over 60,000 clones, 75% to 90% of them seen just once. This sequence originates from an adult with an advanced solid tumor such as melanoma, head and neck, liver or kidney cancer. The sequencing here drew on CD4+ or CD8+ T cells sorted from blood, taken in a trial of the OX40 agonist ivuxolimab. The rearrangement joins TRBV11-2 to TRBJ2-3; 7 positions agree with TRBD1. CDR3 region: CASSFTTGSTDTQYF. CDR3 nucleotide sequence: TGTGCCAGCAGCTTTACGACAGGGAGCACAGATACGCAGTATTTT.